The 20 T cell receptor beta chains in this list originate from one sample, sequenced in a study of blood T cell repertoires in COVID-19 (dated by TCRdb to 2020 to 2022). The library relied on the immunoSEQ multiplex PCR assay. TCRdb limited this immuneACCESS table to in-frame rearrangements with V and J called. A share of clones is missing; checked studies link under half to unresolved V genes, and the rest is unexplained. The sample table records 200,000 to 250,000 clones; 80% to 90% of these occur just once. The ten largest clonotypes hold approximately 6% of the sample. Sequencing input: peripheral blood. Every receptor here comes from an elderly man with acute or convalescent COVID-19.

The chain combines TRBV9 with TRBJ2-1; 10 bases are shared with TRBD2. The CDR3 totals 16 residues. Germline trimming cut 0 bases from V and 6 bases from J; bases unmatched to any gene: 6. Germline V gene sequence: CDR1 SGDLS, CDR2 YYNGEE. The CDR3 reads CASSVVLLAGVNEQFF. For the CDR3, the DNA is TGTGCCAGCAGCGTAGTCCTCCTAGCGGGAGTCAATGAGCAGTTCTTC.

The rearrangement uses TRBV20-1 and TRBJ2-5; unclear D gene. In germline, CDR1 is DFQATT, CDR2 SNEGSKA (reference sequence). This CDR3 region has 13 residues. Trimming removed 4 bases from V and 4 bases from J, with 13 bases in between. The DNA for the CDR3 is TGCAGTGCTATTGAAACCTCGGGAGAGACCCAGTACTTC. The encoded protein is CSAIETSGETQYF.

This clone has just a few counts. CDR3 region: CASSPPRVLNNEQFF. The CDR3 DNA reads TGTGCCAGCAGCCCGCCCCGGGTTTTGAACAATGAGCAGTTCTTC. This chain uses TRBV7-8 with TRBJ2-1; D not resolved. V shed 5 bases and J shed 5 bases, with 16 bases lying between them. Per the germline V gene, CDR1 is SGHVS and CDR2 is FQNEAQ. CDR3 size: 15 residues.

The V gene is TRBV19, the J gene TRBJ2-3; 10 bases align to TRBD1. Germline V gene data show CDR1 as LNHDA and CDR2 as SQIVND (reference sequence). This CDR3 region has 20 residues. V was pared by 5 bases and J by 0 bases, with 17 bases of the junction left unmatched. The CDR3 loop is CASSSILYDRGRGSTDTQYF. Written as DNA, the CDR3 is TGTGCCAGTAGTTCTATCTTGTATGACAGGGGGCGCGGAAGCACAGATACGCAGTATTTT.

The chain carries TRBV25-1 and TRBJ2-1; 11 positions match TRBD2. After removal of 6 bases from V and 10 bases from J, the junction contained 8 bases not matched to a gene. Germline values: CDR1 MGHDK, CDR2 SYGVNS. The CDR3 has 14 residues. The CDR3 DNA reads TGTGCCAGCAGCTCCTTTAGCGGGAGGGGGGAGCAGTTCTTC. This translates into CASSSFSGRGEQFF.

This chain links TRBV7-3 with TRBJ2-7; tentative D call: TRBD2 (6 bases). The germline V gene has CDR1 SGHTA and CDR2 FQGTGA. Between the trimmed V and J ends, which lost 1 base and 4 bases, there was a span of 11 bases. The CDR3 loop spans 14 amino acids. CDR3 loop: CASSLMGGPYEQYF. For the CDR3, the DNA is TGTGCCAGCAGCTTAATGGGGGGACCTTACGAGCAGTACTTC.

The V call is TRBV19, the J call TRBJ1-1; D ambiguous. The V end lost 6 bases, the J end lost 3 bases, and 17 bases lay between the germline ends. The V gene's germline CDR1 is LNHDA and CDR2 SQIVND (reference sequence). The CDR3 has 15 amino acids. The CDR3 region is CASSRSRRGDTEAFF. The CDR3 DNA reads as TGTGCCAGTAGCCGGTCTCGCCGCGGGGACACTGAAGCTTTCTTT.

V gene TRBV28 combines with J gene TRBJ2-3; 7 positions match TRBD2. After removal of 3 bases from V and 3 bases from J, the junction contained 6 bases not matched to a gene. CDR3 length: 15 residues. Per the germline V gene, CDR1 is MDHEN and CDR2 is SYDVKM. CDR3 protein: CASSLGGSGTDTQYF. Here the CDR3 DNA reads TGTGCCAGCAGTTTGGGCGGGAGTGGTACAGATACGCAGTATTTT.

This clone was picked up one time. This sequence joins TRBV28 and TRBJ2-2, with 10 bases identical to TRBD1. Germline loops: CDR1 MDHEN, CDR2 SYDVKM. The CDR3 runs 14 residues. Unmatched junction bases numbered 6, after V lost 8 bases and J lost 6 bases. The CDR3: CASRDRGNPGELFF. The CDR3 nucleotides read TGTGCCAGCCGGGACAGGGGAAACCCCGGGGAGCTGTTTTTT.

This sequence joins TRBV3-1 (or the pseudogene TRBV3-2) and TRBJ2-7, with TRBD1 matching 8 bases. Germline assignment: CDR1 LGHDT and CDR2 YNNKEL (reference sequence). This CDR3 has 15 residues. The trim removed 3 bases at V and 7 bases at J, leaving 11 bases unmatched. The DNA for the CDR3 is TGTGCCAGCAGCCAGACCGGGACAGGTCCTAAGGAGCAGTACTTC. Amino acids: CASSQTGTGPKEQYF.

The genes are TRBV3-1 (or the pseudogene TRBV3-2) and TRBJ2-1; TRBD1 matches at 7 bases. Looked up from germline, CDR1 is LGHDT and CDR2 is YNNKEL (reference sequence). V trimming: 3 bases; J trimming: 5 bases; junction bases outside the gene matches: 10. The CDR3 contains 16 residues. CDR3 DNA: TGTGCCAGCAGCCACCGAACCACAGGGGCTGACAATGAGCAGTTCTTC. Translated, it gives CASSHRTTGADNEQFF.

The rearrangement joins TRBV3-1 (or the pseudogene TRBV3-2) to TRBJ2-1; TRBD1 might be the D (6 bases). Trimming shortened V by 4 bases and J by 1 base, and 17 bases separated the two germline ends. CDR1 is LGHDT, CDR2 YNNKEL, per germline (reference sequence). The CDR3 length is 17 residues. DNA of the CDR3: TGTGCCAGCAGCCTCTCAAGGACAGCCGGTTCCTACAATGAGCAGTTCTTC. This encodes CASSLSRTAGSYNEQFF.

The rearrangement uses TRBV7-2 and TRBJ2-7; TRBD1 matches 7 bases. The J segment lost 3 bases and the V segment lost 5 bases, leaving 7 bases of the junction unmatched. CDR3 length: 14 residues. Germline CDR1 reads SGHTA; CDR2 reads FQGNSA. This CDR3 is CASSPGTALYEQYF. For the CDR3, the DNA is TGTGCCAGCAGCCCCGGGACAGCACTCTACGAGCAGTACTTC.

The genes are TRBV5-5 and TRBJ1-1; D gene uncertain. The V end was cut by 0 bases, the J end by 1 base, with 7 bases between. The CDR3 spans 14 residues. Germline values: CDR1 SGHKS, CDR2 YYEKEE (reference sequence). In nucleotides, the CDR3 is TGTGCCAGCAGCTTGGCAGTTACGAACACTGAAGCTTTCTTT. Translating it yields CASSLAVTNTEAFF.

A note on this clone: A much larger clone lies a single base off, so this may be a read error. The CDR3 is CASSTYNEQFF. CDR3 DNA sequence: TGTGCCAGCAGTACCTACAATGAGCAGTTCTTC. This chain connects TRBV3-1 (or the pseudogene TRBV3-2) to TRBJ2-1; D is uncertain. The CDR3 covers 11 residues. V shed 6 bases and J shed 2 bases, with 2 bases lying between them. Germline CDR1 reads LGHDT; CDR2 reads YNNKEL (reference sequence).

The chain combines TRBV27 with TRBJ1-5; D is possibly TRBD1 (5 bases). This CDR3 has 15 amino acids. Looked up from germline, CDR1 is MNHEY and CDR2 is SMNVEV (reference sequence). V was clipped by 2 bases and J by 6 bases, with 14 bases between them. CDR3 sequence reads: CASSLLQGAAQPQHF. DNA for the CDR3: TGTGCCAGCAGTTTACTGCAGGGTGCTGCTCAGCCCCAGCATTTT.

The chain couples TRBV2 to TRBJ2-7; maybe TRBD2 (6 bases). Germline V gives CDR1 SNHLY, CDR2 FYNNEI. Deletions cut 8 bases from V and 2 bases from J, with 13 bases between. The CDR3 is 13 amino acids. The CDR3 reads CASQRTMTYEQYV. CDR3 DNA: TGTGCCAGCCAACGGACTATGACCTACGAGCAGTACGTC.

The chain couples TRBV27 to TRBJ1-6; TRBD1 agrees at 9 bases. Germline values: CDR1 MNHEY, CDR2 SMNVEV (reference sequence). Unmatched junction bases numbered 5, after V lost 8 bases and J lost 3 bases. This CDR3 region has 15 residues. CDR3 region: CASGQGRSYNSPLHF. DNA for the CDR3: TGTGCCAGCGGACAGGGGCGAAGCTATAATTCACCCCTCCACTTT.

CDR3 DNA sequence: TGTGCCACCAGTGATTACGGGACTAGCGGGAGGGTATATCGGCAGTTCTTC. Its translation: CATSDYGTSGRVYRQFF. The chain combines TRBV24-1 with TRBJ2-1, with TRBD2 matching over 16 bases. Germline CDR1 reads KGHDR; CDR2 reads SFDVKD. The CDR3 sequence is 17 residues long. The V gene end was trimmed by 2 bases and the J gene end by 12 bases; junction bases not matched to a gene: 9.

The rearrangement uses TRBV7-9 and TRBJ1-1; 8 bases agree with TRBD1. This CDR3 spans 13 amino acids. With V trimmed by 1 base and J by 11 bases, 6 bases remained unmatched. Germline-derived CDR1 and CDR2 are SEHNR and FQNEAQ (reference sequence). CDR3 nucleotide sequence: TGTGCCAGCAGCTTAGTGCAGGGGGCGGTTGCTTTCTTT. Protein: CASSLVQGAVAFF.